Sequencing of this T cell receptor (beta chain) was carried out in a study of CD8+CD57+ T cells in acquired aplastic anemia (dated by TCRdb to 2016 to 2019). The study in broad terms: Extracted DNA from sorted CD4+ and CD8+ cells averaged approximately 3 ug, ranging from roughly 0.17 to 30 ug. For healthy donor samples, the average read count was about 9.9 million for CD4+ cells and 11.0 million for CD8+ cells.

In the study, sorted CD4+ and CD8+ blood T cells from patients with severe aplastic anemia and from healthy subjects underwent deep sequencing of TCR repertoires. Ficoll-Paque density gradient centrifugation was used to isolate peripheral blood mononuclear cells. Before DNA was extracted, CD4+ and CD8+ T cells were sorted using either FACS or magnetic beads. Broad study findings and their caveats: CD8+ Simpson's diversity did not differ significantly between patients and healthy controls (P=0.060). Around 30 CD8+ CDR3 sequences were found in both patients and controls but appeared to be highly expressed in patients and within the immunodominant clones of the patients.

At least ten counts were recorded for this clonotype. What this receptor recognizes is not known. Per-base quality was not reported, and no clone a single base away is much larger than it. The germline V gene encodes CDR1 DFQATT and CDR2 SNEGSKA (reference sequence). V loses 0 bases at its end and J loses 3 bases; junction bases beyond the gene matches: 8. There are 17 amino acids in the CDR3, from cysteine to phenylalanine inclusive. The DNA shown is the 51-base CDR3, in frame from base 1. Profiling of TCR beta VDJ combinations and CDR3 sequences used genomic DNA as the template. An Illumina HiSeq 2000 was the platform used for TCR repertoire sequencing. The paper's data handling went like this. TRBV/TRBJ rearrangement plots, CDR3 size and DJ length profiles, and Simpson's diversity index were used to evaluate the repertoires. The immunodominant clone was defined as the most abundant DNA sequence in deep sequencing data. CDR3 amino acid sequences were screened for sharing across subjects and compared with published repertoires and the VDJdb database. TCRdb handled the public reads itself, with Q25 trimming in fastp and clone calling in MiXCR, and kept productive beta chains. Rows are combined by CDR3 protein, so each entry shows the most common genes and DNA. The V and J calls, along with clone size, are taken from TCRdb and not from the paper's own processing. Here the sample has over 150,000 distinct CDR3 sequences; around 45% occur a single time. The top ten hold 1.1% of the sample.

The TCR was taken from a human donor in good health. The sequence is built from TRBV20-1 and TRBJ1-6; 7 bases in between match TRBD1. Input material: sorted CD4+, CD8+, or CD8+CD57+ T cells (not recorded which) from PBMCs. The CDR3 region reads CSARDPGGTNYNSPLHF. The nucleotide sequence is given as TGCAGTGCTAGAGATCCAGGGGGGACCAACTATAATTCACCCCTCCACTTT.